This is a list of T cell receptor beta chains from one sample in a study of CD8 T cells in Susac syndrome. TCRdb re-derived calls from the immunoSEQ multiplex PCR reads in MiXCR, one entry per CDR3 protein. The sample has about 430,000 distinct CDR3 sequences, more than 80% seen once; the top ten hold approximately 0.11%. The specimen was CD8+ T cells from PBMCs. Receptors originate from a human donor with multiple sclerosis. Both conserved end residues are part of each CDR3. Each record gives: D gene, V gene, J gene, clone size, CDR3 DNA, CDR3 protein. D genes are given only for firm matches. The size field is filled for only some rows; it gives once, few, many or a size class.

TRBD2	TRBV5-4	TRBJ2-7	-	TGTGCCAGCAGCTTGGAGGCTAGCGGGATCGAGCAGTACTTC	CASSLEASGIEQYF
TRBD1	TRBV10-3	TRBJ1-2	-	TGTGCCATCAGGCCCAGGGGGCTCTATGGCTACACCTTC	CAIRPRGLYGYTF
TRBD1	TRBV7-2	TRBJ2-7	-	TGTGCCAGCAGCTCTTACAGGGGGAACGAGCAGTACTTC	CASSSYRGNEQYF
TRBD2	TRBV5-1	TRBJ2-5	few	TGCGCCAGCAGCGTGACTAGCGGGGGATACCGTGGGGAGACCCAGTACTTC	CASSVTSGGYRGETQYF
-	TRBV7-9	TRBJ2-1	-	TGTGCCAGCAGCTTAGGATTATTACTTCGCGGGCGCTTCTACAATGAGCAGTTCTTC	CASSLGLLLRGRFYNEQFF
-	TRBV7-9	TRBJ2-1	-	TGTGCCAGCAGCCCCGCAGGGGCCGGGAGTGAGCAATTCTTC	CASSPAGAGSEQFF
-	TRBV5-6	TRBJ2-2	-	TGTGCCAGCAGCTTGGCGGGACACTACACCGGGGAGCTGTTTTTT	CASSLAGHYTGELFF
-	TRBV2	TRBJ2-1	-	TGTGCCAGCACCCAGGGGTCGGGGTTAGATGAGCAGTTCTTC	CASTQGSGLDEQFF
-	TRBV4-1	TRBJ1-5	-	TGCGCCAGCAGCCAAGAGTCCGATACTGGGTCCCAGCATTTT	CASSQESDTGSQHF
TRBD1	TRBV19	TRBJ2-7	-	TGTGCCAGTAAACTGGGGACAGGGATATCCTACGAGCAGTACTTC	CASKLGTGISYEQYF
TRBD2	TRBV28	TRBJ2-5	-	TGTGCCAGCAGCTATTCGGGGGAGGGCGCGCTTCAGACCCAGTACTTC	CASSYSGEGALQTQYF
-	TRBV30	TRBJ2-1	-	TGTGCCTGGGAACAAACCGGAGGACTGCACAATGAGCAGTTCTTC	CAWEQTGGLHNEQFF
-	TRBV27	TRBJ2-1	-	TGTGCCAGCACGCCCAGCGGCCACAATGAGCAGTTCTTC	CASTPSGHNEQFF
TRBD1	TRBV20-1	TRBJ2-7	-	TGCAGTGCTAGAGCTTCGGACAGGGGGATTCACGAGCAGTACTTC	CSARASDRGIHEQYF
-	TRBV29-1	TRBJ1-1	-	TGCAGCGTTGGTTGGTCCCGGGAGAACACTGAAGCTTTCTTT	CSVGWSRENTEAFF
TRBD2	TRBV7-9	TRBJ2-7	-	TGTGCCAGCAGCCCCGAAAGCGGGACGCGCAACAACAAGAACTACGAGCAGTACTTC	CASSPESGTRNNKNYEQYF
-	TRBV6-5	TRBJ2-2	-	TGTGCCAGCAGTTACTCGACCGGGGCCGGGGAGCTGTTTTTT	CASSYSTGAGELFF
-	TRBV3-1	TRBJ1-5	-	TGTGCCAGCAGTCAGGGTTTCAATCAGCCCCAGCATTTT	CASSQGFNQPQHF
-	TRBV20-1	TRBJ1-2	-	TGCAGTGCGCATACAGCAATGGGCTATGGCTACACCTTC	CSAHTAMGYGYTF
-	TRBV4-1	TRBJ1-1	-	TGCGCCAGCAGCCACGCGACCGTCCAGAACACTGAAGCTTTCTTT	CASSHATVQNTEAFF
-	TRBV10-3	TRBJ2-7	-	TGTGCCATCAGTGACAGGGAGGACGAGCAGTACTTC	CAISDREDEQYF
-	TRBV6-5	TRBJ2-6	-	TGTGCCAGCTCCACTCGCTCTGGGGCCAACGTCCTGACTTTC	CASSTRSGANVLTF
TRBD1	TRBV12-3/TRBV12-4	TRBJ1-3	once	TGTGCCAGCGCCGGGACAGGGGAATACACCATATATTTT	CASAGTGEYTIYF
-	TRBV7-2	TRBJ2-7	-	TGTGCCAGCAGCTTACTCTGGCAGGGCCTCTCCTACGAGCAGTACTTC	CASSLLWQGLSYEQYF
TRBD1	TRBV9	TRBJ2-1	-	TGTGCCAGCAGCGCACGGACAGGGGAAAATGAGCAGTTCTTC	CASSARTGENEQFF
-	TRBV3-1	TRBJ2-5	-	TGTGCCAGCAGCCAAGATCGCAGCCTGGAGACCCAGTACTTC	CASSQDRSLETQYF
TRBD1	TRBV19	TRBJ2-7	-	TGTGCCAGTAGCTCATCTCCGGGACAGGGCTACGAGCAGTACTTC	CASSSSPGQGYEQYF
TRBD2	TRBV4-1	TRBJ2-7	-	TGCGCCAGCAGCCAAAGGGCTAGCGGGGCCTACGAGCAGTACTTC	CASSQRASGAYEQYF
-	TRBV4-1	TRBJ1-3	-	TGCGCCAGCAGCCAAGAACCATTCTCTGTAAACACCATATATTTT	CASSQEPFSVNTIYF
TRBD1	TRBV27	TRBJ2-7	-	TGTGCCAGCAGAGTCACAGGGGGACTCTCCTACGAGCAGTACTTC	CASRVTGGLSYEQYF
TRBD2	TRBV3-1	TRBJ2-3	-	TGTGCCAGCAGCCGGGGGACTAGCGGTGGAGATACGCAGTATTTT	CASSRGTSGGDTQYF
-	TRBV28	TRBJ1-4	-	TGTGCCAGCAGCGGGTTCGGGACACCAACTAATGAAAAACTGTTTTTT	CASSGFGTPTNEKLFF
-	TRBV28	TRBJ1-5	few	TGTGCCAGCAGTTTAGCAGGGAGGGATCAGCCCCAGCATTTT	CASSLAGRDQPQHF
TRBD1	TRBV11-2	TRBJ1-1	few	TGTGCCAGCAGCCATGGTGGGAAGGGGGCGTTTAATGAAGCTTTCTTT	CASSHGGKGAFNEAFF
TRBD2	TRBV5-6	TRBJ2-1	-	TGTGCCAGCAGCTCTGGACCGGGGGGGTACAATGAGCAGTTCTTC	CASSSGPGGYNEQFF
-	TRBV2	TRBJ2-2	-	TGTGCCAGCAGTCCTACATACAACACCGGGGAGCTGTTTTTT	CASSPTYNTGELFF
-	TRBV7-9	TRBJ1-2	-	TGTGCCAGCAGCCGGGAGGGGTTCCTAGAGGGCTACACCTTC	CASSREGFLEGYTF
TRBD1	TRBV6-1	TRBJ1-1	-	TGTGCCACTCAACAGGGGGCCACTGAAGCTTTCTTT	CATQQGATEAFF